A single sample gave rise to the 21 T cell receptor beta chains below, sequenced in a study of beta chain features in type 1 diabetes. TCRB transcripts that were expressed got sequenced, as all of the isolated RNA had been reverse transcribed. Sequencing was performed with immunoSEQ multiplex PCR; in TCRdb, only in-frame clones are kept and a portion is missing. The table shows 120,000 to 150,000 clones, with around 9.3% occurring only once. Material for sequencing was naive CD4+ T cells from blood. The receptors were sampled from a young man in good health.

The chain combines TRBV2 with TRBJ2-7; TRBD2 matches at 8 bases. This CDR3 contains 15 residues. Germline V gene lookup returns CDR1 SNHLY and CDR2 FYNNEI. V lost 7 bases, J lost 1 base, and 9 bases stayed unmatched. In DNA form, the CDR3 reads TGTGCCAGCATTAGCGGGACCTCTAAATCCTACGAGCAGTACTTC. Protein sequence: CASISGTSKSYEQYF.

The CDR3 DNA sequence: TGCGCCAGCCGACTAGCGGGGGGGTCCTACGAGCAGTACTTC. Translated: CASRLAGGSYEQYF. This chain links TRBV10-2 with TRBJ2-7; 14 bases agree with TRBD2. CDR1 is WSHSY, CDR2 SAAADI, per germline. The CDR3 totals 14 residues. Losses at the gene ends were 8 bases for V and 1 base for J; bases not matched to a gene: 1.

This clone was seen a handful of times. This rearrangement joins TRBV20-1 to TRBJ2-2, with a tentative D call TRBD1 (5 bases). V shed 2 bases and J shed 7 bases, with 5 bases lying between them. CDR3 size: 11 residues. Germline CDR1 is DFQATT and CDR2 is SNEGSKA (reference sequence). The CDR3 nucleotides are TGCAGTGCTAGAAGGGGCGGGGAGCTGTTTTTT. This translates into CSARRGGELFF.

The V call is TRBV9, the J call TRBJ1-2; D unresolved. Germline values: CDR1 SGDLS, CDR2 YYNGEE. The CDR3 runs 16 residues. V was trimmed by 3 bases and J by 5 bases, leaving 20 bases between them. The CDR3 DNA sequence: TGTGCCAGCAGCGCCGGGGTGGTGAGGAATGGATATGGCTACACCTTC. As protein: CASSAGVVRNGYGYTF.

CDR3 coding DNA: TGTGCCAGCAGCACCTTGGGTGCGGGAGGGGCCTCCGAGCAGTACTTC. Encoded protein: CASSTLGAGGASEQYF. This chain links TRBV5-4 with TRBJ2-7, with 9 bases fitting TRBD2. J gave up 6 bases and V 4 bases, and 14 bases lay outside the gene matches. Per germline, CDR1 SGHNT and CDR2 YYREEE (reference sequence). CDR3 size: 16 residues.

CDR3 loop: CASSRQGRGETQYF. CDR3 sequence (DNA): TGTGCCAGCAGCCGACAGGGGCGGGGAGAGACCCAGTACTTC. The J gene is TRBJ2-5, the V gene TRBV6-6; 8 bases match TRBD1. The CDR3 totals 14 residues. CDR1 is MNHNY and CDR2 is SVGAGI in the germline V gene (reference sequence). The V segment lost 6 bases and the J segment 4 bases; nucleotides outside the gene matches: 7.

This clone was observed a few times. V is TRBV28 and J is TRBJ1-2; weak D call: TRBD1 (6 bases). The V end was cut by 8 bases, the J end by 7 bases, with 17 bases between. Germline V lookup: CDR1 MDHEN, CDR2 SYDVKM. The CDR3 contains 13 residues. The CDR3 here is CASYTGIKSGYTF. The CDR3 coding sequence is TGTGCCAGCTATACAGGGATTAAAAGTGGCTACACCTTC.

This clone was seen repeatedly, ten times or more. V usage is TRBV19 and J usage is TRBJ2-6; D remains unclear. CDR3 size: 13 residues. CDR1 and CDR2 from the germline V gene are LNHDA and SQIVND (reference sequence). Trimming left V 6 bases short and J 0 bases short, with 3 bases between. The CDR3 loop is CASRLSGANVLTF. In nucleotides, the CDR3 is TGTGCCAGTAGACTCTCTGGGGCCAACGTCCTGACTTTC. Complete variable domain (other parts from reference TRBV19 and TRBJ2-6): DGGITQSPKYLFRKEGQNVTLSCEQNLNHDAMYWYRQDPGQGLRLIYYSQIVNDFQKGDIAEGYSVSREKKESFPLTVTSAQKNPTAFYLCASRLSGANVLTFGAGSRLTVL.

The CDR3 DNA is TGTGCCAGCACTCGAGCGGGTAACAGAGAGACCCAGTACTTC. It codes for CASTRAGNRETQYF. The chain links TRBV2 to TRBJ2-5; the D gene is possibly TRBD2 (6 bases). Trimming stripped 7 bases from V and 4 bases from J, with 16 bases between. The germline CDR1 and CDR2 sequences are SNHLY and FYNNEI. CDR3 length: 14 residues.

The chain couples TRBV6-1 to TRBJ2-7; 7 bases align to TRBD2. Trimming took 6 bases from V and 4 from J; bases not matched to a gene: 9. The CDR3 has 14 residues. Germline V lookup: CDR1 MNHNS, CDR2 SASEGT. This CDR3 reads CASSREGTPYEQYF. CDR3 nucleotides: TGTGCCAGCAGCAGGGAGGGGACCCCTTACGAGCAGTACTTC.

This clone was observed a handful of times. CDR3 sequence reads: CASTGNRSPQYF. The CDR3 DNA is TGTGCCAGCACCGGGAATAGGTCTCCCCAGTACTTC. The V and J genes are TRBV6-1 and TRBJ2-5, with D perhaps matching TRBD2 (5 bases). Germline V gives CDR1 MNHNS, CDR2 SASEGT. This CDR3 spans 12 amino acids. V was shortened by 7 bases and J by 9 bases, with 15 bases between the two germline ends.

This clone was seen ten or more times. The chain has TRBV10-3 and TRBJ2-7; 7 nucleotides line up with TRBD1. V was clipped by 6 bases and J by 0 bases; unmatched bases: 5. The germline V gene has CDR1 ENHRY and CDR2 SYGVKD. This CDR3 is built from 14 residues. As DNA, the CDR3 is TGTGCCATCAGAGAGACAGGGACCTCCTACGAGCAGTACTTC. Protein: CAIRETGTSYEQYF.

In its sample, this clone was seen a few times. V gene TRBV7-8 combines with J gene TRBJ2-7, with TRBD1 matching 11 bases. V was pared by 4 bases and J by 0 bases, with 2 bases of the junction left unmatched. The CDR3 has 15 residues. Germline CDR1 SGHVS, CDR2 FQNEAQ. CDR3 nucleotides: TGTGCCAGCAGCTGGGGACAGGGGGGCTCCTACGAGCAGTACTTC. It codes for CASSWGQGGSYEQYF.

The rearrangement links TRBV19 to TRBJ1-5, with D perhaps matching TRBD1 (6 bases). Germline CDR1 LNHDA, CDR2 SQIVND (reference sequence). The V end lost 5 bases, the J end lost 0 bases, and 8 bases lay between the germline ends. The length of the CDR3 is 14 residues. The CDR3 here is CASSWGHSNQPQHF. The CDR3 nucleotides read TGTGCCAGTAGTTGGGGGCATAGCAATCAGCCCCAGCATTTT.

The chain employs TRBV5-1 and TRBJ2-1, with 7 nucleotides matching TRBD2. Germline V gene sequence: CDR1 SGHRS, CDR2 YFSETQ. Unmatched junction bases numbered 11, after V lost 3 bases and J lost 11 bases. The CDR3 totals 14 residues. The CDR3 DNA reads TGCGCCAGCAGCTCCCCTAGTCGGGGGGATAAGCAGTTCTTC. This translates into CASSSPSRGDKQFF.

J is TRBJ1-2 and V is TRBV9; a weak D match, TRBD1 (6 bases). The V end lost 1 base, the J end lost 0 bases, and 10 bases lay between the germline ends. This CDR3 spans 15 amino acids. CDR1 and CDR2 (germline): SGDLS, YYNGEE. DNA of the CDR3: TGTGCCAGCAGCGTACAGACAGGAGCTAACTATGGCTACACCTTC. Protein: CASSVQTGANYGYTF.

This clone has a handful of counts. This chain uses TRBV4-2 with TRBJ2-7, with a tentative D call TRBD1 (7 bases). The CDR3 is 16 amino acids. V was shortened by 0 bases and J by 2 bases, with 14 bases between the two germline ends. Germline CDR1 and CDR2: LGHNA and YNFKEQ. CDR3: CASSQDRRGRTYEQYF. Written as DNA, the CDR3 is TGTGCCAGCAGCCAAGATAGGAGGGGGCGTACCTACGAGCAGTACTTC.

This clone showed up many times. This rearrangement joins TRBV7-9 to TRBJ2-2; maybe TRBD1 (5 bases). The CDR3 has 14 amino acids. V was trimmed by 6 bases and J by 5 bases, leaving 13 bases between them. Germline V lookup: CDR1 SEHNR, CDR2 FQNEAQ (reference sequence). The CDR3 region has the DNA TGTGCCAGCAGATTAACCAAGGGGACCGGGGAGCTGTTTTTT. Its translation is CASRLTKGTGELFF.

This clone was counted a few times. This chain joins TRBV5-1 and TRBJ2-1; 11 bases map to TRBD2. The ends lost 1 base at V and 8 bases at J; junction bases unmatched: 2. Germline V lookup: CDR1 SGHRS, CDR2 YFSETQ. The CDR3 is 14 amino acids. The DNA of the CDR3 is TGCGCCAGCAGCTTGACTAGCGGGGGTGATGAGCAGTTCTTC. Translating it yields CASSLTSGGDEQFF.

The CDR3 nucleotides read TGTGCCAGCTCACCACCGAGGTCGGTCCAAGAGACCCAGTACTTC. Its translation: CASSPPRSVQETQYF. The genes are TRBV18 and TRBJ2-5; D is ambiguous. This CDR3 is built from 15 residues. Trimming stripped 0 bases from V and 1 base from J, with 9 bases between. Germline V gene lookup returns CDR1 KGHSH and CDR2 LQKENI.

The CDR3 spells CASSPRQGDEQFF. The CDR3 coding sequence is TGTGCCAGCAGCCCCCGACAGGGCGATGAGCAGTTCTTC. V usage is TRBV11-3 and J usage is TRBJ2-1; 7 nucleotides match TRBD1. J gave up 8 bases and V 5 bases, and 6 bases lay outside the gene matches. From germline, CDR1 is SGHNT and CDR2 YENEEA. The CDR3 extends over 13 amino acids.